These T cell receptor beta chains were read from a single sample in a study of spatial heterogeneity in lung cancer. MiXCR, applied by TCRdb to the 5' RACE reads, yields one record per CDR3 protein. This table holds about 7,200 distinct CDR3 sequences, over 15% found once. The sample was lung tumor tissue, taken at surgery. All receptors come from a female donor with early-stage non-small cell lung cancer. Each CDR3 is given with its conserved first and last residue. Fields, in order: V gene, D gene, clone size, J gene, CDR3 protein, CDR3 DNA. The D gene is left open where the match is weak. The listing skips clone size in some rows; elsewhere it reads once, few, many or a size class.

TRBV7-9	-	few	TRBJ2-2	CASSSYGGLTGELFF	TGTGCCAGCAGCTCCTACGGGGGACTCACCGGGGAGCTGTTTTTT
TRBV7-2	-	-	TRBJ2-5	CASSSHIHGETQYF	TGTGCCAGCAGCTCCCACATACACGGAGAGACCCAGTACTTC
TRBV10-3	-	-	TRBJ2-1	CAISGAGGAYYNEQFF	TGTGCCATCAGTGGCGCCGGGGGTGCCTATTACAATGAGCAGTTCTTC
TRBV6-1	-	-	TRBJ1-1	CASRGEAFF	TGTGCCAGCAGGGGAGAAGCTTTCTTT
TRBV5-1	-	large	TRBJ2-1	CASSPTDNEQFF	TGCGCCAGCAGCCCGACAGACAATGAGCAGTTCTTC
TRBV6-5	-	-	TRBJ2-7	CASSFSVKGEQYF	TGTGCCAGCAGTTTCTCAGTCAAGGGCGAGCAGTACTTC
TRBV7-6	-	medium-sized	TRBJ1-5	CASSLGENQPQHF	TGTGCCAGCAGCTTAGGGGAGAATCAGCCCCAGCATTTT
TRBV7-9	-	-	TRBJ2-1	CASSPPGISVDEQFF	TGTGCCAGCAGCCCGCCTGGGATTTCGGTGGATGAGCAGTTCTTC
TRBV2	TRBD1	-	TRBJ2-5	CASRPTGGDETQYF	TGTGCCAGCAGACCGACAGGGGGCGATGAGACCCAGTACTTC
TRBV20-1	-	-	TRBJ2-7	CSASWNYEQYF	TGCAGTGCTAGTTGGAACTACGAGCAGTACTTC
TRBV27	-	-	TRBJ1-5	CASSFRGNQPQHF	TGTGCCAGCAGTTTCCGGGGAAATCAGCCCCAGCATTTT
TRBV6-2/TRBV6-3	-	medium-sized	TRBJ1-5	CASSYTARGNQPQHF	TGTGCCAGCAGTTATACAGCCAGAGGCAATCAGCCCCAGCATTTT
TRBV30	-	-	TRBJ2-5	CAWTNRGAATQYF	TGTGCCTGGACCAACAGAGGAGCAGCGACCCAGTACTTC
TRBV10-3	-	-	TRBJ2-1	CAISEVVIEQFF	TGTGCCATCAGTGAGGTTGTAATTGAGCAGTTCTTC
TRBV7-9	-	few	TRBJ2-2	CARANRAGELFF	TGTGCCAGGGCCAACCGAGCCGGGGAGCTGTTTTTT
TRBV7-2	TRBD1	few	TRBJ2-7	CASSSGQGMNEQYF	TGTGCCAGCAGCTCGGGACAGGGGATGAACGAGCAGTACTTC
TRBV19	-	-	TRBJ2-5	CASNTGAEETQYF	TGTGCCAGTAACACCGGGGCCGAAGAGACCCAGTACTTC
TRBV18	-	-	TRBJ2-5	CASSPPGQQETQYF	TGTGCCAGCTCACCACCAGGGCAGCAAGAGACCCAGTACTTC
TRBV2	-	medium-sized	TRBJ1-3	CASSESRSTGNTIYF	TGTGCCAGCAGTGAGTCCAGGTCGACTGGAAACACCATATATTTT
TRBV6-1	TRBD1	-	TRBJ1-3	CASTGTVGGNTIYF	TGTGCCAGCACTGGGACAGTCGGCGGAAACACCATATATTTT
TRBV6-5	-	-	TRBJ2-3	CASSRRLATSTDTQYF	TGTGCCAGCAGCCGAAGGCTAGCCACTAGCACAGATACGCAGTATTTT
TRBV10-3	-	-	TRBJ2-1	CAIKTPGDEQFF	TGTGCCATCAAGACCCCCGGGGATGAGCAGTTCTTC
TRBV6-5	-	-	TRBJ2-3	CASSSKTAALSTDTQYF	TGTGCCAGCAGTTCTAAGACTGCGGCCCTTAGCACAGATACGCAGTATTTT
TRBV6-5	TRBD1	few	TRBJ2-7	CASSSPGQGIDEQYF	TGTGCCAGCAGTTCTCCGGGACAGGGAATCGACGAGCAGTACTTC
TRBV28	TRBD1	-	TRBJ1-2	CASSTITGGENYGYTF	TGTGCCAGCAGTACAATTACAGGGGGCGAGAACTATGGCTACACCTTC
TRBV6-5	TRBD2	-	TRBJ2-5	CASNLAGGQETQYF	TGTGCCAGCAATTTAGCGGGGGGGCAAGAGACCCAGTACTTC
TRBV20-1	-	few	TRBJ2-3	CSARDWGRTQYF	TGCAGTGCTAGAGATTGGGGGCGTACGCAGTATTTT
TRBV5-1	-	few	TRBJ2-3	CASTDHTDTQYF	TGCGCCAGCACAGACCACACAGATACGCAGTATTTT
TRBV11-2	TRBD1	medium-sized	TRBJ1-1	CASSYRQGRPEAFF	TGTGCCAGCAGCTACAGACAGGGAAGGCCTGAAGCTTTCTTT
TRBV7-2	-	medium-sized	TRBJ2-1	CASSPRGASYNEQFF	TGTGCCAGCAGCCCGCGGGGTGCCTCCTACAATGAGCAGTTCTTC
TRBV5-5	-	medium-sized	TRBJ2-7	CASSLAQGESIEQYF	TGTGCCAGCAGCTTGGCCCAGGGAGAGAGTATAGAGCAGTACTTC
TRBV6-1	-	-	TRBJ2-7	CATLSRVQIEQYF	TGTGCCACCCTCTCCCGGGTCCAAATAGAGCAGTACTTC
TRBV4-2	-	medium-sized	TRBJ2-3	CASSRGDFTDTQYF	TGTGCCAGCAGCCGCGGGGACTTCACAGATACGCAGTATTTT
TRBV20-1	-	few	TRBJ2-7	CSASAAAFREQYF	TGCAGTGCCTCCGCGGCCGCGTTCCGCGAGCAGTACTTC
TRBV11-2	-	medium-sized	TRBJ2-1	CASEAGIYNEQFF	TGTGCCAGCGAGGCGGGAATCTACAATGAGCAGTTCTTC
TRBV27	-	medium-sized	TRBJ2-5	CASSPVGEEETQYF	TGTGCCAGCAGTCCGGTGGGAGAGGAAGAGACCCAGTACTTC
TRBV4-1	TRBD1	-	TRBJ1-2	CASSPTLGQDRNYGYTF	TGCGCCAGCAGCCCTACCCTAGGACAGGACCGTAACTATGGCTACACCTTC
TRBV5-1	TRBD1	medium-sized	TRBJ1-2	CASSFGQGMVYGYTF	TGCGCCAGCAGCTTCGGACAGGGGATGGTCTATGGCTACACCTTC
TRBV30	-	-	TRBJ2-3	CAWSLSTDTQYF	TGTGCCTGGTCCCTTAGCACAGATACGCAGTATTTT
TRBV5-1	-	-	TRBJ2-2	CASSLSITNTGELFF	TGCGCCAGCAGCTTGAGCATTACGAACACCGGGGAGCTGTTTTTT
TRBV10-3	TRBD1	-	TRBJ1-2	CAIGQGENYGYTF	TGTGCCATTGGACAGGGCGAAAACTATGGCTACACCTTC
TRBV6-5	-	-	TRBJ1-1	CASKLRGPLGTEAFF	TGTGCCAGCAAACTCAGGGGACCCCTGGGGACTGAAGCTTTCTTT
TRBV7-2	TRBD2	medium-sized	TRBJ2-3	CASSPQGGGAYGDTQYF	TGTGCCAGCAGCCCCCAAGGCGGGGGGGCCTATGGAGATACGCAGTATTTT
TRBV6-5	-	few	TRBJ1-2	CAQIWTVFYGYTF	TGTGCCCAAATCTGGACAGTCTTCTATGGCTACACCTTC
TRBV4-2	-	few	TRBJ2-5	CASSLSDQETQYF	TGTGCCAGCAGCCTGTCGGATCAAGAGACCCAGTACTTC
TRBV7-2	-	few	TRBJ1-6	CASSLGRTPVQPLHF	TGTGCCAGCAGCTTGGGAAGGACCCCGGTGCAACCCCTCCACTTT
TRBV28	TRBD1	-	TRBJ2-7	CASSFGQGRYEQYF	TGTGCCAGCAGTTTCGGACAGGGGCGGTACGAGCAGTACTTC
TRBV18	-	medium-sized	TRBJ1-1	CASSDGGGNTEAFF	TGTGCCAGCTCGGACGGAGGTGGTAACACTGAAGCTTTCTTT
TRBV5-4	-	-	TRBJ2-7	CASSPRGRSSYEQYF	TGTGCCAGCAGCCCCAGGGGACGGAGCTCCTACGAGCAGTACTTC
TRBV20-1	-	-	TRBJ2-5	CSARVMGVGLRETQYF	TGCAGTGCTAGAGTGATGGGTGTTGGGTTGCGGGAGACCCAGTACTTC
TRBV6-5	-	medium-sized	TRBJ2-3	CASSLLGDTQYF	TGTGCCAGCAGCCTACTAGGAGATACGCAGTATTTT
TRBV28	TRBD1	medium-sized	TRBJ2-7	CASSLTGQGTYEQYF	TGTGCCAGCAGTTTAACGGGACAGGGCACCTACGAGCAGTACTTC
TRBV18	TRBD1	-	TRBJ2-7	CASSSGQGDYEQYF	TGTGCCAGCTCAAGCGGACAGGGAGACTACGAGCAGTACTTC
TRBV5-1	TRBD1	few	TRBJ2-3	CASSLEGASTDTQYF	TGCGCCAGCAGCTTGGAGGGGGCGAGCACAGATACGCAGTATTTT
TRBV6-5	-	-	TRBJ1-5	CASSQTKNQPQHF	TGTGCCAGCAGCCAGACAAAAAATCAGCCCCAGCATTTT
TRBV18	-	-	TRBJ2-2	CASSHAGWTGELFF	TGTGCCAGCTCACACGCCGGGTGGACCGGGGAGCTGTTTTTT
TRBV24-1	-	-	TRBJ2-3	CATSGPGPLGGTDTQYF	TGTGCCACCAGTGGCCCCGGCCCGTTAGGGGGCACAGATACGCAGTATTTT
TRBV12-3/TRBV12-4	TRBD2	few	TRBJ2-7	CASSPWTSGFSYEQYF	TGTGCCAGCAGTCCTTGGACTAGCGGTTTCTCCTACGAGCAGTACTTC
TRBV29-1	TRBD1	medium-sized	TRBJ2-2	CSIIKGALNTGELFF	TGCAGCATAATAAAGGGGGCGTTGAACACCGGGGAGCTGTTTTTT